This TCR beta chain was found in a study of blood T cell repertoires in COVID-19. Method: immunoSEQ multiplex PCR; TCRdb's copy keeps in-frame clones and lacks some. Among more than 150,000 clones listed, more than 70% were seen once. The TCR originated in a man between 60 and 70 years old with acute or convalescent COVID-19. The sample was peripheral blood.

CDR3: CASSLGGTGNEQFF. As DNA, the CDR3 is TGTGCCAGCAGCTTGGGAGGGACAGGGAATGAGCAGTTCTTC. The rearrangement joins TRBV5-6 to TRBJ2-1, with 9 bases lining up with TRBD1. Germline lookup yields CDR1 SGHDT and CDR2 YYEEEE. The CDR3 is 14 amino acids. Trimming removed 0 bases from V and 7 bases from J; junction bases left unmatched: 2.